The entry below describes one T cell receptor (beta chain). Its antigen is not known. The data were produced by immunoSEQ multiplex PCR, yet TCRdb's version contains in-frame clones alone and is incomplete. The sample lists about 90,000 clones, nearly 90% seen once, with roughly 6% in the top ten. This record belongs to a study of T cell responses to AZD1222 COVID-19 vaccine. In the study overall: Pooling covered second doses at about 4 or about 12 weeks.

Germline trimming cut 4 bases from V and 2 bases from J; bases unmatched to any gene: 2. Germline values: CDR1 MNHEY, CDR2 SMNVEV (reference sequence). The CDR3 runs to 15 residues. Overall study findings and caveats: Females made up more of the donors, who were largely white British, and clonal diversity may have come out too low. Spike was spanned by vaccine-associated CD4 TCRs, with dominance at 160-218 and 743-854.

The sequencing here drew on peripheral blood, taken on day 0 of AZD1222 vaccination. The sequence was obtained from an adult in good health. The rearrangement links TRBV27 to TRBJ2-6; the match to TRBD1 covers 7 bases. The CDR3 sequence is CASSSRGTGANVLTF. CDR3 bases: TGTGCCAGCAGTTCCAGGGGGACTGGGGCCAACGTCCTGACTTTC.